This entry lists 2 T cell receptor beta chains sequenced from one sample in a study of blood T cell repertoires in COVID-19. The repertoire was sequenced with immunoSEQ multiplex PCR; TCRdb's copy has only in-frame clones and lacks some. In the table there are fewer than 350,000 clones, approximately 88% of which are singletons. The sequenced sample was PBMCs or T cells enriched from blood (not recorded which). Receptor source: a woman aged 25 to 39 who had recovered from COVID-19.

The chain uses TRBV18 and TRBJ2-4; a possible D gene is TRBD1 (8 bases). The germline V gene encodes CDR1 KGHSH and CDR2 LQKENI. The V end lost 4 bases, the J end lost 9 bases, and 16 bases lay between the germline ends. The CDR3 has 14 residues. The CDR3 DNA reads as TGTGCCAGCTCACTTTCGACAGGGGAGGGCATTCAGTACTTC. Its translation: CASSLSTGEGIQYF.

The chain is built from TRBV9 and TRBJ2-3; perhaps TRBD2 as D (5 bases). V was pared by 4 bases and J by 6 bases, with 12 bases between. Germline-derived CDR1 and CDR2 are SGDLS and YYNGEE. This CDR3 spans 13 amino acids. The CDR3 sequence: CASSFRGLDTQYF. CDR3 DNA: TGTGCCAGCAGCTTCCGGGGTCTGGATACGCAGTATTTT.